A single sample gave rise to the 27 T cell receptor beta chains below, sequenced in a study of T cells in Graves' hyperthyroidism and ophthalmopathy. Amplified regions were TCR beta CDR3 sequences from RNA transcripts. The HTBI primer set was used in a first-round RT-PCR of the TCR CDR3. TCRdb re-called the multiplex PCR reads through MiXCR, storing one row per CDR3 protein. The table has 400,000 to 550,000 distinct CDR3 sequences, approximately 25% seen once; the top ten hold about 11%. Sequencing input: blood. The receptor source for this set is a woman younger than 45 with Graves' ophthalmopathy.

This chain links TRBV10-3 with TRBJ1-1, with TRBD1 as a possible D gene (5 bases). The germline V and J ends were trimmed by 4 bases and 0 bases, with 12 bases remaining between them. Looked up from germline, CDR1 is ENHRY and CDR2 is SYGVKD. The CDR3 length is 15 residues. The CDR3 spells CAISGRDSLNTEAFF. Written as DNA, the CDR3 is TGTGCCATCAGTGGAAGAGACAGCCTGAACACTGAAGCTTTCTTT.

The chain's CDR3 is CASSYRAGSYEQYF. The CDR3 bases are TGTGCCAGCAGTTACCGGGCGGGTTCCTACGAGCAGTACTTC. This chain joins TRBV6-5 and TRBJ2-7; perhaps TRBD2 as D (5 bases). Germline V gives CDR1 MNHEY, CDR2 SVGAGI. The length of the CDR3 is 14 residues. Trimming shortened V by 2 bases and J by 1 base, and 9 bases separated the two germline ends.

This clonotype has a count of ten or more. The rearrangement links TRBV7-8 to TRBJ1-5, with 9 bases aligning to TRBD1. Germline values: CDR1 SGHVS, CDR2 FQNEAQ. The CDR3 length is 16 residues. V shed 1 base, J shed 3 bases, and the junction held 4 bases outside the gene matches. CDR3 DNA sequence: TGTGCCAGCAGCTTAGAGGGACAGGGCTTCAATCAGCCCCAGCATTTT. Translating gives CASSLEGQGFNQPQHF.

This clonotype was recorded many times. V and J are TRBV11-2 and TRBJ2-4; no reliable D call. Trimming stripped 5 bases from V and 7 bases from J, with 9 bases between. Germline V gene sequence: CDR1 SGHAT, CDR2 FQNNGV. The CDR3 is made up of 12 amino acids. CDR3 DNA: TGTGCCAGCAGCCCGACCGGGAACATTCAGTACTTC. It encodes CASSPTGNIQYF. The entire variable domain, with the rest obtained from reference TRBV11-2 and TRBJ2-4, is as follows: EAGVAQSPRYKIIEKRQSVAFWCNPISGHATLYWYQQILGQGPKLLIQFQNNGVVDDSQLPKDRFSAERLKGVDSTLKIQPAKLEDSAVYLCASSPTGNIQYFGAGTRLSVL.

The rearrangement uses TRBV2 and TRBJ1-1; D is ambiguous. Trimming stripped 4 bases from V and 4 bases from J, with 13 bases between. Germline V gene sequence: CDR1 SNHLY, CDR2 FYNNEI. This CDR3 comprises 14 residues. The CDR3 reads CASSVPGMSTEAFF. As DNA, the CDR3 is TGTGCCAGCAGTGTGCCCGGGATGAGCACTGAAGCTTTCTTT.

This clonotype came up many times. This chain connects TRBV19 to TRBJ1-3; tentatively, D is TRBD1 (5 bases). Germline CDR1 LNHDA, CDR2 SQIVND (reference sequence). The CDR3 is made up of 13 amino acids. The V end was cut by 6 bases, the J end by 7 bases, with 13 bases between. The CDR3 loop reads CASSEDNGNTIYF. CDR3 in DNA: TGTGCCAGTAGCGAGGACAACGGGAACACCATATATTTT.

The chain combines TRBV29-1 with TRBJ1-2, with D hard to call. Trimming left V 4 bases short and J 2 bases short, with 17 bases between. This CDR3 contains 15 residues. Germline V gene lookup returns CDR1 SQVTM and CDR2 ANQGSEA. As DNA, the CDR3 is TGCAGCGTTGGCGTTTCGCCCTTGCGGAACTATGGCTACACCTTC. Encoded protein: CSVGVSPLRNYGYTF.

The CDR3 region has the DNA TGTGCCAGCAGTGCCACGCAGGGTTTAGGAGAGACCCAGTACTTC. Its protein product is CASSATQGLGETQYF. The chain combines TRBV6-1 with TRBJ2-5; perhaps TRBD1 as D (5 bases). Trimming removed 4 bases at V and 4 bases at J, with 16 bases between. The CDR3 contains 15 residues. Germline CDR1 reads MNHNS; CDR2 reads SASEGT.

This clonotype was seen at least ten times. The V gene is TRBV7-2, the J gene TRBJ1-1; D is uncertain. The CDR3 spans 13 residues. Germline CDR1 reads SGHTA; CDR2 reads FQGNSA. Trimming cost V 5 bases and J 2 bases, with 9 bases left between them. CDR3: CASSAQQNTEAFF. CDR3 coding DNA: TGTGCCAGCAGCGCACAGCAAAACACTGAAGCTTTCTTT. Filled out from reference TRBV7-2 and TRBJ1-1, the complete variable domain reads GAGVSQSPSNKVTEKGKDVELRCDPISGHTALYWYRQSLGQGLEFLIYFQGNSAPDKSGLPSDRFSAERTGGSVSTLTIQRTQQEDSAVYLCASSAQQNTEAFFGQGTRLTVV.

This clonotype has a handful of counts. Possible read error: a much larger clone is one base away. The chain links TRBV6-2 or TRBV6-3 to TRBJ1-3; unclear D gene. From germline, CDR1 is MNHEY and CDR2 SVGEGT. The CDR3 runs to 15 residues. V lost 6 bases and J 0 bases, leaving 12 bases between the germline ends. CDR3 loop: CASSRLAYSGNTIYF. The CDR3 DNA is TGTGCCAGCAGCCGATTGGCGTACTCTGGAAACACCATATATTTT.

This clonotype was recorded many times. V is TRBV6-5 and J is TRBJ2-5, with a weak D call TRBD2 (6 bases). V lost 0 bases, J lost 4 bases, and 15 bases lay in between. The CDR3 has 16 amino acids. Looked up from germline, CDR1 is MNHEY and CDR2 is SVGAGI. The CDR3, as DNA: TGTGCCAGCAGTTACTCAATCGGGGGAAGGGGAGAGACCCAGTACTTC. Its protein product is CASSYSIGGRGETQYF.

This chain links TRBV6-1 with TRBJ2-5; 7 nucleotides align to TRBD2. This CDR3 region has 15 residues. With 5 bases clipped from V and 3 bases from J, the junction kept 9 bases outside the gene matches. Per germline, CDR1 MNHNS and CDR2 SASEGT. DNA for the CDR3: TGTGCCAGCAGTCCCCTAGCGGATCAAAAAGAGACCCAGTACTTC. Protein sequence: CASSPLADQKETQYF.

The chain joins TRBV6-5 to TRBJ1-2, with a tentative D call TRBD1 (5 bases). Trimming pared 3 bases from V and 0 bases from J, leaving 11 bases between. CDR1 is MNHEY, CDR2 SVGAGI, per germline. The CDR3 covers 15 residues. The DNA for the CDR3 is TGTGCCAGCAGTTATGACAGTTCTACTAACTATGGCTACACCTTC. Its translation: CASSYDSSTNYGYTF.

This clonotype was recorded at least ten times. This chain joins TRBV7-2 and TRBJ1-6; 12 bases map to TRBD1. From germline, CDR1 is SGHTA and CDR2 FQGNSA. Unmatched junction bases numbered 5, after V lost 5 bases and J lost 9 bases. The length of the CDR3 is 15 residues. Here the CDR3 DNA reads TGTGCCAGCAGCGGGGGACAGGGGGCAAGTTCACCCCTCCACTTT. It codes for CASSGGQGASSPLHF.

The chain has TRBV5-1 and TRBJ1-3; the D gene is possibly TRBD1 (6 bases). Trimming removed 4 bases from V and 0 bases from J, with 14 bases in between. Germline V CDR1 and CDR2: SGHRS, YFSETQ. The CDR3 is made up of 16 amino acids. Here the CDR3 reads CASSPRQASSGNTIYF. CDR3 sequence (DNA): TGCGCCAGCAGCCCCCGACAGGCGAGCTCTGGAAACACCATATATTTT.

This clonotype was found many times. V gene TRBV28 combines with J gene TRBJ2-5; D uncertain. This CDR3 region has 14 residues. The germline V gene has CDR1 MDHEN and CDR2 SYDVKM. V lost 3 bases to trimming and J lost 1 base, with 9 bases between them. CDR3 residues: CASSLEQIQETQYF. CDR3 in DNA: TGTGCCAGCAGTTTGGAGCAGATCCAAGAGACCCAGTACTTC.

Details on this clonotype: One end of the junction does not line up with germline, which may come from a read error. The CDR3 protein is CASSLESASRNTIYF. CDR3 DNA sequence: TGCGCCAGCAGCTTGGAATCGGCCTCTCGAAACACTATATATTTT. The V gene is TRBV5-1, the J gene TRBJ1-3; D is ambiguous. This CDR3 contains 15 residues. Germline V gives CDR1 SGHRS, CDR2 YFSETQ.

This clonotype was detected many times. The CDR3 sequence: CASSVQGNPGYTF. The CDR3 nucleotides read TGTGCCAGCAGTGTTCAGGGGAACCCTGGCTACACCTTC. The rearrangement uses TRBV2 and TRBJ1-2; a weak D match, TRBD1 (6 bases). This CDR3 comprises 13 residues. Trimming removed 4 bases at V and 7 bases at J, with 13 bases between. Germline V gene data show CDR1 as SNHLY and CDR2 as FYNNEI.

This clonotype was seen ten or more times. This chain uses TRBV12-3 or TRBV12-4 with TRBJ1-3; D is possibly TRBD1 (5 bases). This CDR3 region has 14 residues. V dropped 7 bases and J dropped 0 bases, with 10 bases sitting between them. In DNA, the CDR3 is TGTGCCAGCACCAGGGACTACTCTGGAAACACCATATATTTT. Encoded protein: CASTRDYSGNTIYF.

In this sample, this clonotype turned up many times. The V call is TRBV6-1, the J call TRBJ1-1, with a possible D match to TRBD1 (6 bases). Trimming took 1 base from V and 5 from J, leaving 11 bases between them. The germline gives CDR1 MNHNS, CDR2 SASEGT. The length of the CDR3 is 14 residues. CDR3: CASSEEGGATEAFF. CDR3 in DNA: TGTGCCAGCAGTGAAGAGGGGGGAGCGACTGAAGCTTTCTTT.

This rearrangement joins TRBV6-1 to TRBJ2-1; possibly TRBD1 for D (7 bases). This CDR3 spans 15 amino acids. V lost 8 bases and J 8 bases, leaving 22 bases between the germline ends. The V gene's germline CDR1 is MNHNS and CDR2 SASEGT. As DNA, the CDR3 is TGTGCCAGCGGGCGAATGCAGGGGGGCGGGCATGAGCAGTTCTTC. Protein: CASGRMQGGGHEQFF.

At least ten counts were recorded for this clonotype. The CDR3 reads CASSLAGQGSPEQYF. In nucleotides, the CDR3 is TGTGCCAGCAGCTTAGCGGGACAGGGGTCTCCCGAGCAGTACTTC. The genes are TRBV7-9 and TRBJ2-7; 10 bases line up with TRBD1. CDR1 is SEHNR and CDR2 is FQNEAQ in the germline V gene (reference sequence). This CDR3 is 15 amino acids long. The trim removed 0 bases at V and 6 bases at J, leaving 5 bases unmatched. Full variable domain (missing parts from reference TRBV7-9 and TRBJ2-7): DTGVSQNPRHKITKRGQNVTFRCDPISEHNRLYWYRQTLGQGPEFLTYFQNEAQLEKSRLLSDRFSAERPKGSFSTLEIQRTEQGDSAMYLCASSLAGQGSPEQYFGPGTRLTVT.

In this sample, this clonotype turned up many times. The genes are TRBV5-1 and TRBJ2-2; D might be TRBD2 (5 bases). The germline V gene has CDR1 SGHRS and CDR2 YFSETQ. This CDR3 comprises 15 residues. V was clipped by 2 bases and J by 5 bases, with 13 bases between them. This CDR3 is CASSFRSRGTGELFF. CDR3 sequence (DNA): TGCGCCAGCAGCTTCCGGTCTCGAGGGACCGGGGAGCTGTTTTTT.

This chain links TRBV19 with TRBJ1-5, with a possible D match to TRBD1 (5 bases). The CDR3 runs 16 residues. CDR1 and CDR2 (germline): LNHDA, SQIVND (reference sequence). V lost 5 bases and J lost 2, with 16 bases in between. The CDR3 sequence: CASSPREGYRNQPQHF. CDR3 nucleotide sequence: TGTGCCAGTAGTCCCAGGGAGGGATATCGCAATCAGCCCCAGCATTTT.

This clonotype came up many times. This chain uses TRBV7-9 with TRBJ1-2, with D possibly being TRBD1 (6 bases). CDR1 and CDR2 (germline): SEHNR, FQNEAQ (reference sequence). With 2 bases removed from V and 6 bases from J, the gap between germline ends came to 10 bases. The CDR3 is 13 amino acids. The CDR3 region is CASSLLQGNGYTF. Here the CDR3 DNA reads TGTGCCAGCAGCTTACTACAGGGAAATGGCTACACCTTC.

The chain carries TRBV6-1 and TRBJ2-2, with 9 bases fitting TRBD1. CDR1 MNHNS and CDR2 SASEGT come from the germline V gene. Trimming took 4 bases from V and 2 from J; bases not matched to a gene: 5. The CDR3 has 16 amino acids. CDR3 sequence reads: CASSATGGVNTGELFF. CDR3 DNA: TGTGCCAGCAGTGCAACAGGGGGCGTTAACACCGGGGAGCTGTTTTTT.

The chain carries TRBV27 and TRBJ2-7; TRBD1 matches at 7 bases. The CDR3 has 16 residues. The ends lost 6 bases at V and 4 bases at J; junction bases unmatched: 15. Germline loops: CDR1 MNHEY, CDR2 SMNVEV (reference sequence). The CDR3 here is CASRPTGTIRGYEQYF. The CDR3, as DNA: TGTGCCAGCAGACCGACAGGGACGATAAGGGGATACGAGCAGTACTTC.